The source of this T cell receptor (beta chain) is a study of shared clonotypes between healthy human individuals. Samples left unsorted employed approximately 83 million PBMCs for genomic DNA. This CDR3 contains 14 residues. CDR1 is MNHEY and CDR2 is SVGAGI in the germline V gene. V gave up 5 bases and J gave up 1 base, with 11 bases separating them. The study ran the assay at deep level. The repertoire was sequenced with immunoSEQ multiplex PCR; TCRdb's copy has only in-frame clones and lacks some. Here the sample spans about 530,000 clones, 75% to 80% being singletons. What was sequenced was PBMCs. The TCR originated in a woman between 35 and 50 years old in good health. Some clones in this sample may be carry-over from other donors' samples. This chain uses TRBV6-5 with TRBJ2-5; no clear D gene. CDR3 protein: CASSQDPRQETQYF. The CDR3 nucleotides read TGTGCCAGCAGTCAAGACCCACGCCAAGAGACCCAGTACTTC.